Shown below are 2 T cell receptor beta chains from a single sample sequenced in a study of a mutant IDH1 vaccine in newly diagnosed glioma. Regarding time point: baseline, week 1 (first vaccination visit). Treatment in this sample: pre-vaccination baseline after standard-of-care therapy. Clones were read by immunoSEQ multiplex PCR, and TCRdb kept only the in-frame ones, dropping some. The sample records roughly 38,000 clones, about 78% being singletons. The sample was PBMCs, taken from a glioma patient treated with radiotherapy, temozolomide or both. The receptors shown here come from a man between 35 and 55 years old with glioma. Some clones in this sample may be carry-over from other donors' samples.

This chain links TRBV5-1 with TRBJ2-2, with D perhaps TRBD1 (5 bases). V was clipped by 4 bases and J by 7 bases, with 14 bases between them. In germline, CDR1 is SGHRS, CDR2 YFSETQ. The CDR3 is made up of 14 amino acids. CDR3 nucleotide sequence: TGCGCCAGCAGCCATGACAGAGCTGACGGGGAGCTGTTTTTT. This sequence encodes CASSHDRADGELFF.

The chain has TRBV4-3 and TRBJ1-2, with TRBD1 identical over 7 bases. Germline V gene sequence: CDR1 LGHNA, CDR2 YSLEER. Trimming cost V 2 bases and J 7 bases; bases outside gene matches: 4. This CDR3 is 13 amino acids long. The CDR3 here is CASSQRQGLGYTF. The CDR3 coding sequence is TGCGCCAGCAGCCAAAGACAGGGTCTTGGCTACACCTTC.